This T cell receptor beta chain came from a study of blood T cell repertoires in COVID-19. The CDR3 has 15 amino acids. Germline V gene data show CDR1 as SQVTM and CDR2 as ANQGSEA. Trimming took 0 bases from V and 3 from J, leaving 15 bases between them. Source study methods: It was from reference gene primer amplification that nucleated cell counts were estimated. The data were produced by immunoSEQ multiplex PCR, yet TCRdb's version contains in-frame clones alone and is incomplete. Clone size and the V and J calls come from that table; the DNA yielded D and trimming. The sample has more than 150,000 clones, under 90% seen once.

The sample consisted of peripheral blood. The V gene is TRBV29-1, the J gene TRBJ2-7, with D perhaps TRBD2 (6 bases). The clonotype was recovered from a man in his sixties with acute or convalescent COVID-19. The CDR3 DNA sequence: TGCAGCGTTGAAGAGGGCCTAGCGAGAAACTACGAGCAGTACTTC. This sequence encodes CSVEEGLARNYEQYF.